This TCR beta chain was observed in a study of vaccination and CD4 T cells after COVID-19. General study results and limits: Median reactive clonotypes, those recognizing SARS-CoV-2, rose from approximately 23 to 38, not significantly.

For this clonotype: The antigen remains unidentified.

The CDR3 sequence is 19 residues long. Per the germline V gene, CDR1 is MDHEN and CDR2 is SYDVKM. V was pared by 8 bases and J by 0 bases, with 26 bases between. Sample treatment: roughly 11-day PBMC culture with coronavirus spike peptide pools or control peptides (ViraFEST assay). Sequencing of the DNA from cultured CD4+ T cells was carried out with the Oncomine TCR Beta short-read assay. MiXCR, applied by TCRdb to the PCR reads, yields one record per CDR3 protein. The sample carries fewer than 20,000 distinct CDR3 sequences, 50% to 55% recorded once. The receptor's source is a human donor who had recovered from COVID-19. What was sequenced was CD4+ T cells from blood, cultured in vitro. The rearrangement joins TRBV28 to TRBJ1-5; weak D call: TRBD1 (5 bases). CDR3 nucleotides: TGTGCCAGCGGGGGGTGGGGGGTCCGAACAGGATATAGCAATCAGCCCCAGCATTTT. This translates into CASGGWGVRTGYSNQPQHF.